A single sample is the source of the 31 T cell receptor beta chains below, sequenced in a study of blood T cells in healthy people across ages. Using a J-beta primer mix together with a sample-barcoded 5' primer, a second PCR was run for about 6 to 11 cycles. TCRdb re-derived calls from the 5' RACE reads in MiXCR, one entry per CDR3 protein. The table includes about 580,000 distinct CDR3 sequences, roughly 48% detected once. What was sequenced was blood. Receptors were obtained from a man older than 75 in good health.

A single count supports this clonotype. Possible read error: a much larger clone is one base away. J is TRBJ2-3 and V is TRBV6-5; D possibly corresponds to TRBD1 (5 bases). This CDR3 region has 15 residues. The V gene's germline CDR1 is MNHEY and CDR2 SVGAGI. Between the trimmed V and J ends, which lost 2 bases and 2 bases, there was a span of 11 bases. The CDR3 is CASSYRGIDTDTQYF. Here the CDR3 DNA reads TGTGCCAGCAGTTACAGGGGCATAGACACAGATACGCAGTATTTT.

In its sample, this clonotype was seen a few times. J is TRBJ2-1 and V is TRBV3-1, with 7 bases aligning to TRBD2. The V gene end was trimmed by 0 bases and the J gene end by 9 bases; junction bases not matched to a gene: 2. CDR3 length: 13 residues. Germline V gives CDR1 LGHDT, CDR2 YNNKEL (reference sequence). The CDR3 spells CASSQDWGGEQFF. The CDR3 DNA reads as TGTGCCAGCAGCCAAGATTGGGGGGGTGAGCAGTTCTTC.

As to this clonotype: An end of the junction differs from the germline gene, which may be a read error. The chain recombines TRBV6-6 with TRBJ2-7, with 12 nucleotides matching TRBD2. The length of the CDR3 is 14 residues. Germline V gene data show CDR1 as MNHNY and CDR2 as SVGAGI (reference sequence). In DNA, the CDR3 is TGTGCTAGCAGTTCTAGCGGGGGGGCCCACGAGCAGTACTTC. This encodes CASSSSGGAHEQYF.

There are a few counts of this clonotype. The CDR3 reads CSARTSGRTYNEQFF. The CDR3 DNA is TGCAGTGCTAGGACTAGCGGGAGAACTTACAATGAGCAGTTCTTC. The chain couples TRBV20-1 to TRBJ2-1; TRBD2 matches at 12 bases. V trimming: 3 bases; J trimming: 4 bases; junction bases outside the gene matches: 4. Germline V CDR1 and CDR2: DFQATT, SNEGSKA (reference sequence). The CDR3 sequence is 15 residues long.

This clonotype occurred a few times. This chain joins TRBV4-2 and TRBJ2-7, with 8 bases aligning to TRBD1. The V and J ends lost 2 bases and 3 bases, in that order; junction bases with no gene match: 9. CDR1 is LGHNA, CDR2 YNFKEQ, per germline. This CDR3 comprises 16 residues. CDR3 DNA: TGTGCCAGCAGCCAACAAACCGGGACAGGACACTACGAGCAGTACTTC. Residues: CASSQQTGTGHYEQYF.

Ten or more counts support this clonotype. The chain couples TRBV6-1 to TRBJ2-2, with 14 bases lining up with TRBD2. The CDR3 extends over 18 amino acids. Per germline, CDR1 MNHNS and CDR2 SASEGT. V dropped 6 bases and J dropped 3; count of bases not matched to a gene: 9. The CDR3 DNA is TGTGCCAGCAGGACCCCTCGACTAGCGGGGGGGCACACCGGGGAGCTGTTTTTT. Translated, it gives CASRTPRLAGGHTGELFF.

There are a few counts of this clonotype. The genes are TRBV7-2 and TRBJ2-7, with D maybe TRBD1 (6 bases). Trimming pared 0 bases from V and 4 bases from J, leaving 16 bases between. CDR1 is SGHTA, CDR2 FQGNSA, per germline. CDR3 size: 16 residues. CDR3 sequence (DNA): TGTGCCAGCAGCTTAGCGAGAGGGGCAGGGGCATACGAGCAGTACTTC. Amino acid sequence: CASSLARGAGAYEQYF.

The chain recombines TRBV4-3 with TRBJ2-1; possibly TRBD1 for D (5 bases). The CDR3 extends over 15 amino acids. With 4 bases removed from V and 8 bases from J, the gap between germline ends came to 18 bases. Germline V gene data show CDR1 as LGHNA and CDR2 as YSLEER. The CDR3 nucleotides are TGCGCCAGCAGCCTGGCTGGGGTCAGCAGGGATGAGCAGTTCTTC. Translation gives CASSLAGVSRDEQFF.

The V call is TRBV29-1, the J call TRBJ1-1; D gene uncertain. Germline CDR1 SQVTM, CDR2 ANQGSEA. The CDR3 totals 12 residues. The CDR3 loop is CSVGPGNTEAFF. The CDR3 nucleotides read TGCAGTGTCGGTCCGGGGAACACTGAAGCTTTCTTT.

V and J are TRBV6-1 and TRBJ1-2; tentative D call: TRBD1 (6 bases). CDR3 length equals 14 residues. Per the germline V gene, CDR1 is MNHNS and CDR2 is SASEGT. V gave up 4 bases and J gave up 10 bases, with 19 bases separating them. The CDR3 region is CASSAEGGGGFYTF. CDR3 coding DNA: TGTGCCAGCAGTGCTGAGGGGGGGGGAGGATTCTACACCTTC.

The chain employs TRBV4-2 and TRBJ2-2; 12 bases are a match to TRBD2. After removal of 4 bases from V and 4 bases from J, the junction contained 7 bases not matched to a gene. CDR1 LGHNA and CDR2 YNFKEQ come from the germline V gene. The CDR3 spans 17 residues. This chain's CDR3 is CASSPTLAGGVTGELFF. CDR3 bases: TGTGCCAGCAGCCCTACTCTAGCGGGAGGGGTCACCGGGGAGCTGTTTTTT.

The chain couples TRBV6-5 to TRBJ2-7; 8 bases fit TRBD2. The CDR3 spans 15 residues. Germline V gives CDR1 MNHEY, CDR2 SVGAGI. The junction had 13 bases not matched to a gene; V was cut back by 5 bases and J by 7 bases. In DNA form, the CDR3 reads TGTGCCAGCAGTAGGGGACTAGTGGCCACCAATGAGCAGTACTTC. It yields the protein CASSRGLVATNEQYF.

This clonotype has just a few counts. The chain is built from TRBV28 and TRBJ2-1; no definite D call. V was trimmed by 5 bases and J by 5 bases, leaving 7 bases between them. The CDR3 is 12 amino acids. From germline, CDR1 is MDHEN and CDR2 SYDVKM. Written as DNA, the CDR3 is TGTGCCAGCAGTGCAAGCCACAATGAGCAGTTCTTC. It encodes CASSASHNEQFF.

This clonotype came up a few times. V is TRBV27 and J is TRBJ1-2; D might be TRBD1 (5 bases). The CDR3 runs 15 residues. Trimming took off 6 bases at V and 4 bases at J, with 18 bases between the two ends. Germline V gives CDR1 MNHEY, CDR2 SMNVEV (reference sequence). The CDR3 DNA reads as TGTGCCAGCAGACCCCTCGGGGGTTTAGGCTATGGCTACACCTTC. It codes for CASRPLGGLGYGYTF.

A few counts support this clonotype. The chain couples TRBV20-1 to TRBJ2-1; 7 bases align to TRBD2. The ends lost 3 bases at V and 3 bases at J; junction bases unmatched: 11. Germline V gene lookup returns CDR1 DFQATT and CDR2 SNEGSKA (reference sequence). The CDR3 consists of 16 residues. CDR3 amino acids: CSARSQGRGRYNEQFF. The CDR3 nucleotides are TGCAGTGCTAGGTCCCAAGGGAGGGGTCGCTACAATGAGCAGTTCTTC.

This chain joins TRBV20-1 and TRBJ1-1, with TRBD1 identical over 9 bases. Germline values: CDR1 DFQATT, CDR2 SNEGSKA (reference sequence). With 6 bases clipped from V and 2 bases from J, the junction kept 10 bases outside the gene matches. CDR3 size: 15 residues. The CDR3 spells CSAPGTGPKNTEAFF. The CDR3 DNA reads TGCAGTGCGCCCGGGACAGGGCCGAAAAACACTGAAGCTTTCTTT.

This clonotype was counted a single time. The CDR3 sequence: CASTVEGGSTGLAYEQFF. In DNA form, the CDR3 reads TGTGCCAGCACCGTTGAGGGAGGGTCAACGGGACTAGCGTATGAGCAGTTCTTC. The gene calls are TRBV27 and TRBJ2-1; TRBD2 agrees at 10 bases. Germline trimming cut 7 bases from V and 8 bases from J; bases unmatched to any gene: 20. The germline gives CDR1 MNHEY, CDR2 SMNVEV (reference sequence). The CDR3 has 18 residues.

This clonotype was seen only a few times. The rearrangement uses TRBV5-1 and TRBJ2-6; TRBD1 aligns across 8 bases. The V segment lost 3 bases and the J segment 0 bases; nucleotides outside the gene matches: 5. Per the germline V gene, CDR1 is SGHRS and CDR2 is YFSETQ. The CDR3 runs to 17 residues. The CDR3 nucleotides are TGCGCCAGCAGCTACGGACAGGGAATCTCTGGGGCCAACGTCCTGACTTTC. It specifies CASSYGQGISGANVLTF. The complete variable domain, with remaining parts taken from reference TRBV5-1 and TRBJ2-6, reads KAGVTQTPRYLIKTRGQQVTLSCSPISGHRSVSWYQQTPGQGLQFLFEYFSETQRNKGNFPGRFSGRQFSNSRSEMNVSTLELGDSALYLCASSYGQGISGANVLTFGAGSRLTVL.

This clonotype was recorded many times. The V and J genes are TRBV7-9 and TRBJ2-1; D is unclear. The V and J ends lost 5 bases and 3 bases respectively, with 11 bases between them. Germline CDR1 reads SEHNR; CDR2 reads FQNEAQ (reference sequence). The CDR3 is 14 amino acids. CDR3 residues: CASSPNLRYNEQFF. CDR3 sequence (DNA): TGTGCCAGCAGCCCGAACCTGCGCTACAATGAGCAGTTCTTC.

The CDR3 DNA follows: TGTGCCAGCAGAGGACCGGGACTTTCCTACGAGCAGTACTTC. Translated, it gives CASRGPGLSYEQYF. This sequence joins TRBV6-2 or TRBV6-3 and TRBJ2-7; perhaps TRBD2 as D (6 bases). Germline-derived CDR1 and CDR2 are MNHEY and SVGEGT. The length of the CDR3 is 14 residues. V was pared by 6 bases and J by 1 base, with 13 bases between.

The chain uses TRBV10-3 and TRBJ2-5, with D possibly matching TRBD1 (6 bases). The J call is uncertain, as TRBJ2-7 better fits the DNA end. This CDR3 has 12 amino acids. CDR1 ENHRY and CDR2 SYGVKD come from the germline V gene. The CDR3 reads CAISGTAYEQYF. CDR3 bases: TGTGCCATCAGTGGGACAGCCTACGAGCAGTACTTC.

This clonotype was recorded a few times. The chain joins TRBV5-1 to TRBJ2-1; tentative D call: TRBD2 (5 bases). The CDR3 loop spans 11 amino acids. Germline V CDR1 and CDR2: SGHRS, YFSETQ. V dropped 4 bases and J dropped 10 bases, with 9 bases sitting between them. The CDR3 nucleotides are TGCGCCAGCAGCCAGGAGGCCGAGCAGTTCTTC. Protein: CASSQEAEQFF. Full variable domain (missing parts from reference TRBV5-1 and TRBJ2-1): KAGVTQTPRYLIKTRGQQVTLSCSPISGHRSVSWYQQTPGQGLQFLFEYFSETQRNKGNFPGRFSGRQFSNSRSEMNVSTLELGDSALYLCASSQEAEQFFGPGTRLTVL.

The J gene is TRBJ2-1, the V gene TRBV3-1, with 8 bases lining up with TRBD2. The end of the DNA is better explained by TRBJ2-7, so the J call may be wrong. Germline V gives CDR1 LGHDT, CDR2 YNNKEL (reference sequence). This CDR3 spans 16 amino acids. This CDR3 reads CASSHLAGRIYNEQYF. The CDR3 DNA follows: TGTGCCAGCAGCCACTTAGCGGGGCGAATCTACAATGAGCAGTACTTC.

The V gene is TRBV7-3, the J gene TRBJ2-1; possible D gene TRBD2, 5 bases. With 1 base removed from V and 6 bases from J, the gap between germline ends came to 10 bases. Germline lookup yields CDR1 SGHTA and CDR2 FQGTGA. The CDR3 has 14 amino acids. The CDR3 reads CASSLRAAVNEQFF. The CDR3 DNA reads as TGTGCCAGCAGCTTAAGAGCGGCAGTCAATGAGCAGTTCTTC.

This clonotype was counted between two and nine times. The chain carries TRBV14 and TRBJ2-7, with no clear D. Germline loops: CDR1 SGHDN, CDR2 FVKESK. The V and J ends lost 6 bases and 3 bases respectively, with 12 bases between them. This CDR3 comprises 13 residues. CDR3 in DNA: TGTGCCAGCAGTCAGGTCAACTTCTACGAGCAGTACTTC. Its translation is CASSQVNFYEQYF.

The V and J genes are TRBV12-3 or TRBV12-4 and TRBJ1-2, with D unresolved. The CDR3 is 14 residues long. The ends were cut back, 0 bases at V and 4 bases at J, with 9 bases in the middle. CDR3 coding DNA: TGTGCCAGCAGTTTAGCGCGGCGAACCTATGGCTACACCTTC. Its protein product is CASSLARRTYGYTF.

The table lists this clonotype with a few counts. The chain links TRBV20-1 to TRBJ2-5; maybe TRBD1 (6 bases). The CDR3 extends over 15 amino acids. Trimming left V 1 base short and J 1 base short, with 13 bases between. Germline CDR1 reads DFQATT; CDR2 reads SNEGSKA (reference sequence). The CDR3 sequence is CSARGDKNPQETQYF. Written as DNA, the CDR3 is TGCAGTGCTAGAGGGGACAAAAACCCCCAAGAGACCCAGTACTTC.

The CDR3 nucleotides read TGTGCCAGCAGTTTCCTCAGGGACGAGCAGTACTTC. Its translation is CASSFLRDEQYF. The chain joins TRBV28 to TRBJ2-7, with D possibly matching TRBD1 (5 bases). This CDR3 comprises 12 residues. The germline gives CDR1 MDHEN, CDR2 SYDVKM. V gave up 3 bases and J gave up 5 bases, with 8 bases separating them. The full variable domain, in which reference TRBV28 and TRBJ2-7 provide the parts outside the CDR3, is DVKVTQSSRYLVKRTGEKVFLECVQDMDHENMFWYRQDPGLGLRLIYFSYDVKMKEKGDIPEGYSVSREKKERFSLILESASTNQTSMYLCASSFLRDEQYFGPGTRLTVT.

The V call is TRBV25-1, the J call TRBJ1-2; D gene unclear. Germline loops: CDR1 MGHDK, CDR2 SYGVNS. The CDR3 is 14 residues long. Trimming took off 5 bases at V and 6 bases at J, with 16 bases between the two ends. The CDR3 region has the DNA TGTGCCAGCAGTACCCCGGGAAAGGAGGATGGCTACACCTTC. Its translation is CASSTPGKEDGYTF.

V and J are TRBV28 and TRBJ2-6, with D perhaps matching TRBD1 or TRBD2 (5 bases each). Trimming took off 2 bases at V and 6 bases at J, with 11 bases between the two ends. The CDR3 is 15 residues long. Per the germline V gene, CDR1 is MDHEN and CDR2 is SYDVKM. The CDR3 bases are TGTGCCAGCAGTTTAGGGGGAGCTCAGGCCAACGTCCTGACTTTC. This sequence encodes CASSLGGAQANVLTF. The entire variable domain, with the rest obtained from reference TRBV28 and TRBJ2-6, is as follows: DVKVTQSSRYLVKRTGEKVFLECVQDMDHENMFWYRQDPGLGLRLIYFSYDVKMKEKGDIPEGYSVSREKKERFSLILESASTNQTSMYLCASSLGGAQANVLTFGAGSRLTVL.

The chain carries TRBV7-2 and TRBJ2-1; D possibly uses TRBD1 or TRBD2 (5 bases each). This CDR3 is 16 amino acids long. Germline V gene sequence: CDR1 SGHTA, CDR2 FQGNSA. The V gene lost 5 bases and the J gene lost 0 bases, with 14 bases spanning the gap. The CDR3, as DNA: TGTGCCAGCAGCCCCCGCTCAGGGAGCTCCTACAATGAGCAGTTCTTC. Translating gives CASSPRSGSSYNEQFF.